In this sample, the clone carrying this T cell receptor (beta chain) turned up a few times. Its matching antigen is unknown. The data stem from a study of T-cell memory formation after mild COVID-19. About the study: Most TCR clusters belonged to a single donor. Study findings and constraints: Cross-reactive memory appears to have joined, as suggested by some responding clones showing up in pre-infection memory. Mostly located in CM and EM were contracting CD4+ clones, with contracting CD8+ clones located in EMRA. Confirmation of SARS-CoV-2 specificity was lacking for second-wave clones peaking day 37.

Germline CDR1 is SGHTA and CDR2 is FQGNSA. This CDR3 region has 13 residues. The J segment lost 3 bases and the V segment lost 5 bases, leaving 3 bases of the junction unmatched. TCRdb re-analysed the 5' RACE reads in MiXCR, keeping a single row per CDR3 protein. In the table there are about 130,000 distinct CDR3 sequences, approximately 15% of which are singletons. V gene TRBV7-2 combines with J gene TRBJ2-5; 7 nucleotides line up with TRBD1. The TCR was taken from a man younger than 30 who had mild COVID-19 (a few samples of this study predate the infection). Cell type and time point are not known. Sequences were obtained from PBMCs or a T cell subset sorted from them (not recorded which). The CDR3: CASSRTGEETQYF. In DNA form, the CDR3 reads TGTGCCAGCAGCCGGACAGGCGAAGAGACCCAGTACTTC. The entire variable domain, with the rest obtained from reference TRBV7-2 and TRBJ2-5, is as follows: GAGVSQSPSNKVTEKGKDVELRCDPISGHTALYWYRQSLGQGLEFLIYFQGNSAPDKSGLPSDRFSAERTGGSVSTLTIQRTQQEDSAVYLCASSRTGEETQYFGPGTRLLVL.